This T cell receptor (beta chain) was profiled in a study of blood T cell repertoires in COVID-19. Study summary: Sources were T cells, B-cell-depleted T cells, or PBMCs; the material itself was cDNA or gDNA.

CDR1 is SGHRS, CDR2 YFSETQ, per germline. Trimming took 4 bases from V and 3 from J; bases not matched to a gene: 5. The CDR3 runs to 15 residues. Here immunoSEQ multiplex PCR was the method, and the copy in TCRdb shows in-frame clones only, minus some. The repertoire holds 65,000 to 90,000 clones, with 65% to 85% as singletons. Material for sequencing was peripheral blood. This receptor was identified in an older man with active or convalescent COVID-19. The chain joins TRBV5-1 to TRBJ2-3, with 10 bases fitting TRBD1. This CDR3 is CASSGRDRGTDTQYF. The CDR3 DNA reads as TGCGCCAGCAGCGGCCGGGACAGGGGAACAGATACGCAGTATTTT.